This T cell receptor beta chain comes out of a study of T cells in Graves' hyperthyroidism and ophthalmopathy. There are 13 residues in the CDR3. CDR1 DFQATT and CDR2 SNEGSKA come from the germline V gene (reference sequence). Study results and caveats: The model foresaw ophthalmopathy a median 6.5 months prior to onset. Most clonotypes that expanded in the thyroid above 0.001 also showed up in blood.

Regions amplified from RNA transcripts were the TCR beta CDR3 regions. The HTBI set primed first-round TCR CDR3 RT-PCR. TCRdb re-analysed the multiplex PCR reads in MiXCR, keeping a single row per CDR3 protein. This sample has just under 750,000 distinct CDR3 sequences, with roughly 32% found just once. A remark on this clonotype: Its matching antigen is unknown.

This chain uses TRBV20-1 with TRBJ2-1; D gene uncertain. The J call is doubtful: the DNA matches TRBJ2-7 better. The source is a woman aged 40 to 55 with Graves' hyperthyroidism. Source material: blood. The CDR3 coding sequence is TGCAGTGCTAATGTCCAGACCAACAATGAGCAGTACTTC. It specifies CSANVQTNNEQYF.